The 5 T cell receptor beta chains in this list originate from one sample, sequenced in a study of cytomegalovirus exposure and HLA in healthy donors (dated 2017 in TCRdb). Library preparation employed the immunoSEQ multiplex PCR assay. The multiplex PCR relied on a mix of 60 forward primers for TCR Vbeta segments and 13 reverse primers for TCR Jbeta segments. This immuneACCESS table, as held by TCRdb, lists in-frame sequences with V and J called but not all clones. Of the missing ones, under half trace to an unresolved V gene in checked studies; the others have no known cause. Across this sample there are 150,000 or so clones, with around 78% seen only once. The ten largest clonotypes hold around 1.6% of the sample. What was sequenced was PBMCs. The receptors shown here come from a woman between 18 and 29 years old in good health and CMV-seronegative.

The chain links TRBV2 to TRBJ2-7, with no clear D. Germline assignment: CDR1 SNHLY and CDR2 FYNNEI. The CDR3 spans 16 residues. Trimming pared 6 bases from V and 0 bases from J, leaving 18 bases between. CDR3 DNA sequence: TGTGCCAGCAGCCGAGATCGGCATAGCACCTCCTACGAGCAGTACTTC. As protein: CASSRDRHSTSYEQYF.

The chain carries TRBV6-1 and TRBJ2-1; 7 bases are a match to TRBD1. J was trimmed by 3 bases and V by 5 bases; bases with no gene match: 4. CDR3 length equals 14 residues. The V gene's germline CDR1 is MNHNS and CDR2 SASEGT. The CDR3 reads CASSTWTGYNEQFF. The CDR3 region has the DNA TGTGCCAGCAGTACCTGGACAGGCTACAATGAGCAGTTCTTC.

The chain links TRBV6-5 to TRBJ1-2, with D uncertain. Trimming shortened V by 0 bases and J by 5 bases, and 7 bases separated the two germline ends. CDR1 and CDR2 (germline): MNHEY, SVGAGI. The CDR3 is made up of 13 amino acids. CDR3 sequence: CASSYSHSYGYTF. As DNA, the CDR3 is TGTGCCAGCAGTTACTCCCACAGTTATGGCTACACCTTC.

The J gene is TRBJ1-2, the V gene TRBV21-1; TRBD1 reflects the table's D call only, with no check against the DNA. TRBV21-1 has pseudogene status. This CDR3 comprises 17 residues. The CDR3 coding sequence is TGTGCCAGCAGCAAAGTTGGGCTATGGACAGGGCCCTATGGCTACACCTTC. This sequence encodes CASSKVGLWTGPYGYTF.

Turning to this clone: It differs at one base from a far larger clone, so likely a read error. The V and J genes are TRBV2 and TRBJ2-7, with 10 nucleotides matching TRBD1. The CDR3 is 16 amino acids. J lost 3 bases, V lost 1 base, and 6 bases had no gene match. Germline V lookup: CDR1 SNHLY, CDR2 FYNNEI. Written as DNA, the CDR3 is TGTGCCAGCAGTGAAGGGGACAGGGGTTTGAGCTACGAGCAGTACTTC. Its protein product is CASSEGDRGLSYEQYF.